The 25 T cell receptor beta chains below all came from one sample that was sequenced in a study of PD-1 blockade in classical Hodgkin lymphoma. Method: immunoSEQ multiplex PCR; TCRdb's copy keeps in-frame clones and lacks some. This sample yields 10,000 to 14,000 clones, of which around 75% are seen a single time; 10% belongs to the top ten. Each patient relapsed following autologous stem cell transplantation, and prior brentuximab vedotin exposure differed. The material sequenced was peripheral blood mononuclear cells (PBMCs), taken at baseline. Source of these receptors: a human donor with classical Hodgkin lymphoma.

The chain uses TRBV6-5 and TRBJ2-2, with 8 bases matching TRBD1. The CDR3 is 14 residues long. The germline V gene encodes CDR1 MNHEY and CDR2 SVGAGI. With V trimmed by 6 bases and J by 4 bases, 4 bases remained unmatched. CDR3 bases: TGTGCCAGCAGCCAGGACAGGGCCACCGGGGAGCTGTTTTTT. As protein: CASSQDRATGELFF.

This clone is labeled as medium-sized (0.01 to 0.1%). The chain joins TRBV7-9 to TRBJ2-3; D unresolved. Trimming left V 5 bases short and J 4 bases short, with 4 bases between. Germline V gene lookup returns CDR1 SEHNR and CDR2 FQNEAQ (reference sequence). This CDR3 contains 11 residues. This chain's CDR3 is CASSRPDTQYF. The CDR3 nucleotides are TGTGCCAGCAGCCGGCCAGATACGCAGTATTTT.

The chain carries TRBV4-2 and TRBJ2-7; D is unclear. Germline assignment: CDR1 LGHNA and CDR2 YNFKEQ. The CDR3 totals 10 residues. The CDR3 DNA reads TGTCCGTGGTGGGACTACGAGCAGTACTTC. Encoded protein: CPWWDYEQYF.

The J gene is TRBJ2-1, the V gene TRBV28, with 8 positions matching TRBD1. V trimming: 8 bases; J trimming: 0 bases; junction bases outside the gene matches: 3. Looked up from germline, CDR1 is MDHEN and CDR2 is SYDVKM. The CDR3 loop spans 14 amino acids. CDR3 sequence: CASFTGGSYNEQFF. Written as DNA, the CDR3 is TGTGCCAGCTTCACAGGGGGCTCCTACAATGAGCAGTTCTTC.

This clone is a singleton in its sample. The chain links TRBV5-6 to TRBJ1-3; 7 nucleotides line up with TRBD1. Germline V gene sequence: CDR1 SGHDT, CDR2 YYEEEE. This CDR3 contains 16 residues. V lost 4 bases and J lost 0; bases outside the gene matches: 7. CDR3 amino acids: CASSPRDSHSGNTIYF. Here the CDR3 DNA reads TGTGCCAGCAGCCCGAGGGACAGCCACTCTGGAAACACCATATATTTT. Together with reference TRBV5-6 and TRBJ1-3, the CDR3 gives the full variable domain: DAGVTQSPTHLIKTRGQQVTLRCSPKSGHDTVSWYQQALGQGPQFIFQYYEEEERQRGNFPDRFSGHQFPNYSSELNVNALLLGDSALYLCASSPRDSHSGNTIYFGEGSWLTVV.

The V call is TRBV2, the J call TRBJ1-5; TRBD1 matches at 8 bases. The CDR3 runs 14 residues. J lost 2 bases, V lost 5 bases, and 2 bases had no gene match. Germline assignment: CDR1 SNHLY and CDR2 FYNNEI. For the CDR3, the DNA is TGTGCCAGCAGTACGACAGGGGGCAATCAGCCCCAGCATTTT. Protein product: CASSTTGGNQPQHF.

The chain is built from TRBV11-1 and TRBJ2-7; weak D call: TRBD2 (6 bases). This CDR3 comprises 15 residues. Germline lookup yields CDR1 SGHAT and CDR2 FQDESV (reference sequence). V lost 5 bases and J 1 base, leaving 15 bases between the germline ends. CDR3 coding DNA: TGTGCCAGCAGCCAAGGTTTTAGCGGATCCTACGAGCAGTACTTC. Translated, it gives CASSQGFSGSYEQYF.

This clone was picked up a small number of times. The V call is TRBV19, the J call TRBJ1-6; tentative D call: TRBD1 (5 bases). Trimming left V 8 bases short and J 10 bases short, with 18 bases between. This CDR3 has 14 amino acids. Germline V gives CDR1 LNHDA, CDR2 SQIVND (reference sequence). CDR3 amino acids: CASRRNGQGSPLHF. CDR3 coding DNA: TGTGCCAGTCGCCGAAACGGGCAGGGCTCACCCCTCCACTTT.

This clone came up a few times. The CDR3 DNA reads as TGTGCCAGCAGCCCTGCTACGAACACTGAAGCTTTCTTT. Protein product: CASSPATNTEAFF. The V call is TRBV7-3, the J call TRBJ1-1, with D unclear. The CDR3 has 13 residues. Germline CDR1 is SGHTA and CDR2 is FQGTGA. Trimming took off 5 bases at V and 1 base at J, with 8 bases between the two ends. The variable domain in full, completed from reference TRBV7-3 and TRBJ1-1, reads GAGVSQTPSNKVTEKGKYVELRCDPISGHTALYWYRQSLGQGPEFLIYFQGTGAADDSGLPNDRFFAVRPEGSVSTLKIQRTERGDSAVYLCASSPATNTEAFFGQGTRLTVV.

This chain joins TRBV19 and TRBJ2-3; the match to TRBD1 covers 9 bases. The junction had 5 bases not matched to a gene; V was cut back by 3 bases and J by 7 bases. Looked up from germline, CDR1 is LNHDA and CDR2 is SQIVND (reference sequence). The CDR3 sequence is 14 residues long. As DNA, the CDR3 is TGTGCCAGTAGTATGGGACAGGGAGCGAATACGCAGTATTTT. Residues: CASSMGQGANTQYF.

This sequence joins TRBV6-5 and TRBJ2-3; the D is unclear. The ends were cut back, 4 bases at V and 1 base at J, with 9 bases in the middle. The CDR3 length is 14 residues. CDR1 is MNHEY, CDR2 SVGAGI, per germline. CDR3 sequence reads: CASSLDTRTDTQYF. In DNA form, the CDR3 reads TGTGCCAGCAGTTTAGACACACGCACAGATACGCAGTATTTT.

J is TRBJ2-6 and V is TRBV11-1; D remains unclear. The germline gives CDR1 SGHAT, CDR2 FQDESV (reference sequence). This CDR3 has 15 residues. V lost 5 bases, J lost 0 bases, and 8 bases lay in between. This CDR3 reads CASSPGDSGANVLTF. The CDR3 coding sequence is TGTGCCAGCAGCCCCGGAGACTCTGGGGCCAACGTCCTGACTTTC.

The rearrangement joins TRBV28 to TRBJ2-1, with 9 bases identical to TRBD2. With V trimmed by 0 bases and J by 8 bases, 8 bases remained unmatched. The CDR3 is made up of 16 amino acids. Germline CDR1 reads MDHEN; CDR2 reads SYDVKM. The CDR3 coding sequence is TGTGCCAGCAGTTTATGGCAAATAGCGGGGGCTGATGAGCAGTTCTTC. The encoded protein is CASSLWQIAGADEQFF.

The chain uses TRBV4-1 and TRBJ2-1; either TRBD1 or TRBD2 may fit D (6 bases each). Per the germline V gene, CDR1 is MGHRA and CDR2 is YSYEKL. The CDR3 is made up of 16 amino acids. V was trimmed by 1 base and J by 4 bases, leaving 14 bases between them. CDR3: CASSQVPGALYNEQFF. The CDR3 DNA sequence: TGCGCCAGCAGCCAAGTCCCGGGGGCGCTTTACAATGAGCAGTTCTTC.

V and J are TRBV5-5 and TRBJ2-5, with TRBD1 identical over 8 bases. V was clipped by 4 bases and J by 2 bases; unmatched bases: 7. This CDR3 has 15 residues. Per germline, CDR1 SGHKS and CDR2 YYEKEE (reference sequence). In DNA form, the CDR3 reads TGTGCCAGCAGCACCAGGACAGGGACACAAGAGACCCAGTACTTC. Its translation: CASSTRTGTQETQYF. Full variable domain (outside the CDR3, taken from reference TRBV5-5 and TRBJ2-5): DAGVTQSPTHLIKTRGQQVTLRCSPISGHKSVSWYQQVLGQGPQFIFQYYEKEERGRGNFPDRFSARQFPNYSSELNVNALLLGDSALYLCASSTRTGTQETQYFGPGTRLLVL.

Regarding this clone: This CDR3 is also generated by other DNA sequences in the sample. This CDR3 reads CASSATLGPGTGEAYEQYF. CDR3 coding DNA: TGTGCCAGCAGCGCGACGTTGGGTCCCGGGACAGGGGAGGCCTACGAGCAGTACTTC. V is TRBV9 and J is TRBJ2-7; 10 bases agree with TRBD1. Germline CDR1 and CDR2: SGDLS and YYNGEE. The CDR3 totals 19 residues. V lost 3 bases to trimming and J lost 2 bases; unmatched junction nucleotides: 17.

CDR3 bases: TGCGCCAGCCGGGCAGGGTTAGGGTCCTACGAGCAGTACTTC. As protein: CASRAGLGSYEQYF. V and J are TRBV4-1 and TRBJ2-7; tentatively, D is TRBD1 (5 bases). There are 14 residues in the CDR3. CDR1 and CDR2 from the germline V gene are MGHRA and YSYEKL. Between the trimmed V and J ends, which lost 8 bases and 1 base, there was a span of 15 bases.

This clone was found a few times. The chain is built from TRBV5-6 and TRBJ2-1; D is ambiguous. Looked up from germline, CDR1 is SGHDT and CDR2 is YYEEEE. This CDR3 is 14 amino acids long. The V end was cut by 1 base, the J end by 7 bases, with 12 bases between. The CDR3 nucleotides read TGTGCCAGCAGCTTGCAGTCTTGGGATAATGAGCAGTTCTTC. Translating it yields CASSLQSWDNEQFF.

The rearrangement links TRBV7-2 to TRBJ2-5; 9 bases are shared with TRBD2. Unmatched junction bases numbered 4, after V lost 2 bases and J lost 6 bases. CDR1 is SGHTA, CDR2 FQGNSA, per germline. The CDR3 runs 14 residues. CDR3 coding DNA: TGTGCCAGCAGCTTAATGCGGGGGGGAAAGACCCAGTACTTC. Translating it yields CASSLMRGGKTQYF.

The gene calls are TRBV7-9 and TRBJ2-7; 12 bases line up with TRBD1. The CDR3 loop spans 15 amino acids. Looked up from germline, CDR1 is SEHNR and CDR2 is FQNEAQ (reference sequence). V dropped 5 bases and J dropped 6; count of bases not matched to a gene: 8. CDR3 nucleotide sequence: TGTGCCAGCAGCCCGGGGACAGGGGGCCTCTTCGAGCAGTACTTC. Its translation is CASSPGTGGLFEQYF.

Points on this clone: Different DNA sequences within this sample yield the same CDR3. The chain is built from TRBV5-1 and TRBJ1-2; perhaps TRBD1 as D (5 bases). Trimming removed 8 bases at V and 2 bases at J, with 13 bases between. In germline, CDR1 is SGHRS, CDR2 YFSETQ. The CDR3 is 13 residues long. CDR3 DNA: TGCGCCAGTAGTTATCGGGGCAACTATGGCTACACCTTC. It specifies CASSYRGNYGYTF. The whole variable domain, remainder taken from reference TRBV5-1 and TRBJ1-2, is KAGVTQTPRYLIKTRGQQVTLSCSPISGHRSVSWYQQTPGQGLQFLFEYFSETQRNKGNFPGRFSGRQFSNSRSEMNVSTLELGDSALYLCASSYRGNYGYTFGSGTRLTVV.

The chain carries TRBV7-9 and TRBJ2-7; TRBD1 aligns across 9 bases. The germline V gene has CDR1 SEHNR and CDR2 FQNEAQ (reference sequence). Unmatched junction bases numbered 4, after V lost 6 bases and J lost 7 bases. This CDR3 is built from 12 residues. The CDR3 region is CASRSTGGEQYF. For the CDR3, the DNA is TGTGCCAGCAGATCGACAGGGGGGGAGCAGTACTTC.

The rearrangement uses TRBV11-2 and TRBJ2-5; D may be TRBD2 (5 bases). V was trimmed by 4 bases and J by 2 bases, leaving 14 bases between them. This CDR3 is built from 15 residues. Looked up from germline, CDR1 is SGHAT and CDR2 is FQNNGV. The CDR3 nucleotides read TGTGCCAGCAGCTCCCTCGTCGGGATTCAAGAGACCCAGTACTTC. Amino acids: CASSSLVGIQETQYF.

The CDR3 coding sequence is TGTGCCAGCAGCACAGGGTTTAGCACAGATACGCAGTATTTT. Its protein is CASSTGFSTDTQYF. This chain uses TRBV25-1 with TRBJ2-3; a possible D gene is TRBD1 (6 bases). The CDR3 is made up of 14 amino acids. Germline-derived CDR1 and CDR2 are MGHDK and SYGVNS. Trimming removed 6 bases from V and 0 bases from J, with 10 bases in between.

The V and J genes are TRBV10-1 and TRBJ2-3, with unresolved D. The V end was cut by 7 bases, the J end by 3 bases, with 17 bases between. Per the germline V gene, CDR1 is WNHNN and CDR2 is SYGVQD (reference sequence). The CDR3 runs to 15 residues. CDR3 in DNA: TGCGCCAGCACTAAGTGGCAGATGTTGACAGATACGCAGTATTTT. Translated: CASTKWQMLTDTQYF.